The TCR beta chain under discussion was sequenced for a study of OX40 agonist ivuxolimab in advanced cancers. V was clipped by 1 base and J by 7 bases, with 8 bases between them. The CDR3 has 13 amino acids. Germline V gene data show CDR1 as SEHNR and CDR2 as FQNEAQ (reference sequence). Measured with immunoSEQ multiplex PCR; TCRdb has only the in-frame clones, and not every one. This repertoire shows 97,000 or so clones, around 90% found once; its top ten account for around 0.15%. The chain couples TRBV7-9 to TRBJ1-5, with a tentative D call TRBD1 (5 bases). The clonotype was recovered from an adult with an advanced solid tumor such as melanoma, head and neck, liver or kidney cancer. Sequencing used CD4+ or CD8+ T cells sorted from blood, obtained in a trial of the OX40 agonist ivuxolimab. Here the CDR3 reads CASSLGGRQPQHF. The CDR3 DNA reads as TGTGCCAGCAGCTTAGGGGGGAGGCAGCCCCAGCATTTT.